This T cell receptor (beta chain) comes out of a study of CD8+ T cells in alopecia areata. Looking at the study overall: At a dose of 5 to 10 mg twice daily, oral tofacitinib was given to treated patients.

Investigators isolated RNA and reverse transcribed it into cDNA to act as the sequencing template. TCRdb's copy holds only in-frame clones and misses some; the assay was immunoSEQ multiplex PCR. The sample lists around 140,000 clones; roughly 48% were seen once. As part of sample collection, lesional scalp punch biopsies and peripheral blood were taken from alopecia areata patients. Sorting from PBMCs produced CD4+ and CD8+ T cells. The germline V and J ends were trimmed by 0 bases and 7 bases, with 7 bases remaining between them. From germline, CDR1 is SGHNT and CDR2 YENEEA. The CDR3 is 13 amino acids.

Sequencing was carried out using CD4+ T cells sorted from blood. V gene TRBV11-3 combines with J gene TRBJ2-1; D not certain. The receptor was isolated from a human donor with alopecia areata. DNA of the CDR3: TGTGCCAGCAGCTTAGACACAGCTAATGAGCAGTTCTTC. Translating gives CASSLDTANEQFF.